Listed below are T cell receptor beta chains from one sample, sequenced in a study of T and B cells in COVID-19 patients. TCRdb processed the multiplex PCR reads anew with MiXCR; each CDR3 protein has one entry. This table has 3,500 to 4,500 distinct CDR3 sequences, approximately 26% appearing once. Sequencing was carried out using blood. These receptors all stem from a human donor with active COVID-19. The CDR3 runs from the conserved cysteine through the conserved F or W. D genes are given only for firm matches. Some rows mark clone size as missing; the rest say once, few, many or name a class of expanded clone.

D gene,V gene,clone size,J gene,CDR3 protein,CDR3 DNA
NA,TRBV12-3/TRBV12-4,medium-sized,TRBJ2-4,CASSLGRKAKNIQYF,TGTGCCAGCAGTTTGGGGCGTAAGGCCAAAAACATTCAGTACTTC
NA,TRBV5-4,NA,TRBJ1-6,CASSLQGSPSPLHF,TGTGCCAGCAGCTTGCAGGGTTCCCCTTCACCCCTCCACTTT
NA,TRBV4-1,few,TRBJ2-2,CASSPDWGRAGELFF,TGCGCCAGCAGCCCGGACTGGGGTAGGGCCGGGGAGCTGTTTTTT
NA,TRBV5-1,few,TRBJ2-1,CASSLGPNYNEQFF,TGCGCCAGCAGCTTGGGACCAAACTACAATGAGCAGTTCTTC
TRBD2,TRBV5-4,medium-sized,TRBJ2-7,CASSAVTSGNYEQYF,TGTGCCAGCAGCGCCGTGACTAGCGGGAACTACGAGCAGTACTTC
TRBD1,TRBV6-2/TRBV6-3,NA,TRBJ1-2,CASRGQNYNYTF,TGTGCCAGTAGGGGACAGAACTATAACTACACCTTC
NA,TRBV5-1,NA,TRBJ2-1,CASSAGQFDEQFF,TGCGCCAGCAGCGCCGGCCAGTTCGATGAGCAGTTCTTC
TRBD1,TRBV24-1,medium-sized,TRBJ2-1,CATSDTGTAEEYNEQFF,TGTGCCACCAGTGATACCGGGACAGCGGAGGAATACAATGAGCAGTTCTTC
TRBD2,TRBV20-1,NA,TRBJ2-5,CSARAPAGREETQYF,TGCAGTGCTAGAGCCCCCGCGGGGAGGGAAGAGACCCAGTACTTC
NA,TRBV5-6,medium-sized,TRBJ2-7,CASTGVAGEQYF,TGTGCCAGCACGGGTGTAGCCGGCGAGCAGTACTTC
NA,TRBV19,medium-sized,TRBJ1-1,CASSISVGSTEAFF,TGTGCCAGTAGTATTTCGGTAGGGAGCACTGAAGCTTTCTTT
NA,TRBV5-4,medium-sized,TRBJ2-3,CASSLGVDSSTDTQYF,TGTGCCAGCAGCTTGGGGGTGGACTCTAGCACAGATACGCAGTATTTT
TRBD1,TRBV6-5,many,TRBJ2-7,CASSSGQDYEQYF,TGTGCCAGCAGCTCCGGACAGGATTACGAGCAGTACTTC
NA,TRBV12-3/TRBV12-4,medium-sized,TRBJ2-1,CASSLTGGSYNEQFF,TGTGCCAGCAGTTTAACTGGGGGTTCCTACAATGAGCAGTTCTTC
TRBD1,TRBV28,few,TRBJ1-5,CASSPTGQGANQPQHF,TGTGCCAGCAGCCCCACGGGACAGGGGGCTAATCAGCCCCAGCATTTT
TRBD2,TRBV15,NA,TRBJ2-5,CATSRGDTTSGETQYF,TGTGCCACCAGCAGAGGGGATACCACTAGCGGGGAGACCCAGTACTTC
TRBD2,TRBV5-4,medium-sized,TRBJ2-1,CASSQLAGDYNEQFF,TGTGCCAGCAGCCAACTAGCGGGAGATTACAATGAGCAGTTCTTC
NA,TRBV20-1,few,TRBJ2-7,CSARAGFEQYF,TGCAGTGCTAGAGCCGGGTTCGAGCAGTACTTC
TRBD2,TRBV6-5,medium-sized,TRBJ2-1,CASSRTSGRGEQFF,TGTGCCAGCAGTCGGACTAGCGGGAGGGGTGAGCAGTTCTTC
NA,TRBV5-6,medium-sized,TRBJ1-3,CASSLSSGSGTWRNTIYF,TGTGCCAGCAGCTTGTCGTCCGGGTCCGGCACATGGAGAAACACCATATATTTT
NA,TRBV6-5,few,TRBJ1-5,CASSPGGSNQPQHF,TGTGCCAGCAGCCCCGGGGGTAGCAATCAGCCCCAGCATTTT
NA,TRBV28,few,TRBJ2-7,CASSSTRYYEQYF,TGTGCCAGCAGTTCGACCAGGTACTACGAGCAGTACTTC
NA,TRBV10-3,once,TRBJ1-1,CAISESEGGHIEAFF,TGTGCCATCAGTGAGTCGGAGGGGGGGCATATTGAAGCTTTCTTT
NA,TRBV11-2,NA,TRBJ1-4,CASSWGRGEKLFF,TGTGCCAGCAGCTGGGGCCGCGGTGAAAAACTGTTTTTT
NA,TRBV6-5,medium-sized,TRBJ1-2,CASSYSPTANYGYTF,TGTGCCAGCAGTTACTCCCCGACGGCGAACTATGGCTACACCTTC
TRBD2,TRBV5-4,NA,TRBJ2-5,CASSSGLAGGQETQYF,TGTGCCAGCAGCTCGGGACTAGCGGGGGGGCAAGAGACCCAGTACTTC